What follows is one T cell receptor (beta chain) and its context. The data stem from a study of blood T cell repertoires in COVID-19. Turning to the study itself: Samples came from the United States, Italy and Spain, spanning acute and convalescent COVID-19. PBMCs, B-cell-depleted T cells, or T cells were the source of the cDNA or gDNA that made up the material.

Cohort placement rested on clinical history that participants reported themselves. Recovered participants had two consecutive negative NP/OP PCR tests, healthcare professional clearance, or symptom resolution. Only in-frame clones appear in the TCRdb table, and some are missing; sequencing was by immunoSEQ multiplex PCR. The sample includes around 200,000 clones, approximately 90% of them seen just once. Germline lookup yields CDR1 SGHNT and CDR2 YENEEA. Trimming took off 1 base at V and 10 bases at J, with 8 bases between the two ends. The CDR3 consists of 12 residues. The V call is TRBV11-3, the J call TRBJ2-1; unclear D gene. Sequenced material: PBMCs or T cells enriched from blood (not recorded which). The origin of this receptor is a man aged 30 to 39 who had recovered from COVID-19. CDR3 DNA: TGTGCCAGCAGCTTAGGTGCGAGGGAGCAGTTCTTC. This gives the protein CASSLGAREQFF.